Given below is one T cell receptor beta chain in context. This sample is drawn from a study of cytomegalovirus exposure and HLA in healthy donors. The V gene end was trimmed by 3 bases and the J gene end by 11 bases; junction bases not matched to a gene: 10. Germline values: CDR1 SGHRS, CDR2 YFSETQ. The CDR3 has 13 residues. PCR used 60 Vbeta primers and 13 Jbeta primers. Only in-frame clones appear in the TCRdb table, and some are missing; sequencing was by immunoSEQ multiplex PCR. This sample carries about 160,000 clones, 65% to 85% of them seen once, and the ten largest clones take roughly 6.3%. The chain combines TRBV5-1 with TRBJ2-5; 7 bases agree with TRBD1. This receptor was identified in a male donor in good health and CMV-seropositive. The sample taken for sequencing was PBMCs. The CDR3 sequence: CASSSDRVWEQYF. In nucleotides, the CDR3 is TGCGCCAGCAGCTCCGACAGGGTGTGGGAGCAGTACTTC.